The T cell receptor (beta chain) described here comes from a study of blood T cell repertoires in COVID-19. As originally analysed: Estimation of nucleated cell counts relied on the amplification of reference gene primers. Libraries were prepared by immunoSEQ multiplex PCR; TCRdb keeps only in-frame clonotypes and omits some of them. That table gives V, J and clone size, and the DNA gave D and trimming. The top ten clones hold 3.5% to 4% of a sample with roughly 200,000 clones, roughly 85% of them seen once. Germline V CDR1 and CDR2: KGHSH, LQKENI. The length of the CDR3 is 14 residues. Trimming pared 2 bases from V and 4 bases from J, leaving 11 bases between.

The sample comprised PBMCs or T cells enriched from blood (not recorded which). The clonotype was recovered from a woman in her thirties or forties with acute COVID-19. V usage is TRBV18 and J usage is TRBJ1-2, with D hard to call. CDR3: CASSPGSGSYGYTF. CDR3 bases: TGTGCCAGCTCACCAGGTTCAGGATCCTATGGCTACACCTTC.